Listed below are T cell receptor beta chains from one sample, sequenced in a study of T cells expressing NK-cell markers. TCRdb reanalyzed the 5' RACE reads and collapses them to one entry per CDR3 protein, without DNA. In total, the table holds some 460,000 distinct CDR3 sequences. The sequenced material came from blood T cells: a sorted CD56 or NKG2C T cell subset, CD4+ or CD8+ T cells, or bulk PBMC T cells (not recorded which). The receptors were gathered from a woman in her 50s in good health. Both conserved end residues are part of each CDR3.

v_gene	j_gene	CDR3aa
TRBV7-9	TRBJ2-1	CASSLGSSGFYNEQFF
TRBV28	TRBJ2-3	CASSPYTVTGDKDTQYF
TRBV4-1	TRBJ1-5	CASSQEGTLNQPQHF
TRBV12-3/TRBV12-4	TRBJ2-1	CASSVRVGRTVEQFF
TRBV20-1	TRBJ2-1	CSATLRGIVGRVSYNEQFF
TRBV4-2	TRBJ2-1	CASSQEIISHNEQFF
TRBV7-2	TRBJ2-3	CASSFGGSTTDTQYF
TRBV11-2	TRBJ2-1	CASSSLAGGNRDEQFF
TRBV10-2	TRBJ2-7	CAVARQAPSYEQYF
TRBV5-1	TRBJ2-3	CASSFEPNRRDTQYF
TRBV14	TRBJ2-1	CASSQEGLAATYNEQFF
TRBV7-6	TRBJ2-3	CASSLGATSVGTDTQYF
TRBV10-3	TRBJ2-2	CAISELPNTGELFF
TRBV20-1	TRBJ2-3	CSARSTSWYTDTQYF
TRBV7-3	TRBJ2-4	CASSSTPEGIQYF
TRBV18	TRBJ2-3	CASSGAPPDRSTDTQYF
TRBV25-1	TRBJ1-1	CASSPISLRGAPRNTEAFF
TRBV5-1	TRBJ1-1	CASSLGGTTGNEAFF
TRBV6-5	TRBJ2-5	CASRTRGLQETQYF
TRBV20-1	TRBJ2-1	CSARDSALSYNEQFF